This TCR beta chain was captured by sequencing in a study of identical twins. Each CDR3 protein gets one entry after TCRdb re-called the 5' RACE reads with MiXCR. The sample consists of hundreds of thousands of distinct CDR3 sequences, approximately 18% of them appearing once. V lost 6 bases to trimming and J lost 8 bases, with 14 bases between them. The CDR3 spans 13 residues. This clonotype showed up just a few times. These data are also associated with another study on T cells expressing NK-cell markers. That paper notes: Each TCR beta repertoire originated in sorted T cells that were CD3+CD56+NKG2C+, CD3+CD56+NKG2C- or CD3+CD56-NKG2C+. Whether expanded NKG2C+ T cell clones were HCMV specific stayed uncertain.

The chain has TRBV12-3 or TRBV12-4 and TRBJ2-4, with TRBD2 as a possible D gene (5 bases). Sequenced: PBMCs. This sequence originates from a woman aged 18 to 35 in good health. As DNA, the CDR3 is TGTGCCAGCAGCCCCCGCGGGCAGGACATTCAGTACTTC. Its protein product is CASSPRGQDIQYF.